These T cell receptor beta chains were read from a single sample in a study of cytomegalovirus exposure and HLA in healthy donors. Profiling relied on immunoSEQ multiplex PCR, and the TCRdb table lists in-frame clones only, not all of them. The sample consists of around 140,000 clones, just under 85% of them appearing once. The specimen was PBMCs. The receptors come from a man aged 25 to 45 in good health and CMV-seropositive. CDR3s include the opening cysteine and the closing phenylalanine or tryptophan. A D gene is named only where the DNA matches it firmly. Size values are once, few and many counts, or a class for expanded clones, and some rows have none.

v_gene	d_gene	abundance	j_gene	CDR3aa	CDR3nt
TRBV18	TRBD1	-	TRBJ1-1	CASSPGQGALDTEAFF	TGTGCCAGCTCACCGGGACAGGGGGCCCTGGACACTGAAGCTTTCTTT
TRBV5-4	-	-	TRBJ2-7	CASSHEDTSRGQYF	TGTGCCAGCAGCCACGAGGACACCTCTCGAGGGCAGTACTTC
TRBV2	TRBD2	-	TRBJ2-1	CASSLTTSANYNEQFF	TGTGCCAGCAGTTTAACGACTAGCGCAAACTACAATGAGCAGTTCTTC
TRBV13	-	-	TRBJ2-7	CASSLGSSYEQYF	TGTGCCAGCAGCTTAGGGAGCTCCTACGAGCAGTACTTC
TRBV18	TRBD1	-	TRBJ1-2	CASSEGADYGYTF	TGTGCCAGCTCAGAGGGGGCAGACTATGGCTACACCTTC
TRBV2	-	-	TRBJ1-2	CASSLQGADYGYTF	TGTGCCAGCAGTCTACAGGGTGCCGATTATGGCTACACCTTC
TRBV10-3	-	once	TRBJ2-1	CAAGGSLSYNEQFF	TGTGCGGCTGGGGGCTCGCTCTCCTACAATGAGCAGTTCTTC
TRBV5-6	-	-	TRBJ1-2	CASSLITGDYGYTF	TGTGCCAGCAGCTTGATTACGGGTGACTATGGCTACACCTTC
TRBV27	-	-	TRBJ2-1	CASSLRRLEYNEQFF	TGTGCCAGCAGCCTCAGGAGGCTAGAATACAATGAGCAGTTCTTC
TRBV6-6	-	-	TRBJ1-5	CASRFDQPQHF	TGTGCCAGCAGATTCGATCAGCCCCAGCATTTT
TRBV6-6	-	-	TRBJ1-2	CASSYGRDQGYGYTF	TGTGCCAGCAGTTACGGAAGGGATCAGGGCTATGGCTACACCTTC
TRBV19	TRBD2	-	TRBJ2-3	CASSSGLAGITDTQYF	TGTGCCAGTAGCTCGGGACTAGCGGGGATCACAGATACGCAGTATTTT
TRBV7-9	-	-	TRBJ1-6	CSSSRSASPLHF	TGTTCCAGCAGCCGCAGCGCTTCACCCCTCCACTTT
TRBV19	-	-	TRBJ2-3	CASSARALPDTQYF	TGTGCCAGTAGTGCGAGGGCTCTCCCAGATACGCAGTATTTT
TRBV27	-	-	TRBJ2-1	CASMQGPLNYNEQFF	TGTGCCAGCATGCAGGGTCCCTTGAACTACAATGAGCAGTTCTTC
TRBV28	TRBD1	-	TRBJ2-7	CASSQPGTGAYEQYF	TGTGCCAGCAGCCAACCCGGGACAGGGGCATACGAGCAGTACTTC
TRBV27	TRBD1	-	TRBJ2-2	CASSTRQGAFGELFF	TGTGCCAGCAGTACCCGACAGGGGGCGTTCGGGGAGCTGTTTTTT
TRBV28	-	-	TRBJ1-4	CASSLIQVEKLFF	TGTGCCAGCAGTTTAATCCAGGTTGAAAAACTGTTTTTT
TRBV19	TRBD1	-	TRBJ1-2	CASSIGTVDYGYTF	TGTGCCAGTAGTATTGGGACAGTAGACTATGGCTACACCTTC
TRBV7-2	-	-	TRBJ2-7	CASRPTAGPLEQYF	TGTGCCAGCAGACCCACTGCGGGGCCCCTGGAGCAGTACTTC
TRBV6-1	-	-	TRBJ2-1	CASSADRIAVEQFF	TGTGCCAGCAGTGCGGACCGAATAGCGGTTGAGCAGTTCTTC
TRBV19	TRBD2	-	TRBJ2-3	CASVVRAGSTDTQYF	TGTGCCAGTGTTGTGCGAGCGGGGAGCACAGATACGCAGTATTTT
TRBV7-6	TRBD1	-	TRBJ2-1	CASTQGSYNEQFF	TGTGCCAGCACACAGGGGTCGTACAATGAGCAGTTCTTC
TRBV6-6	-	few	TRBJ1-4	CASSRELEKLFF	TGTGCCAGCAGCCGGGAGCTTGAAAAACTGTTTTTT
TRBV4-1	TRBD1	-	TRBJ1-6	CASSQESGQRHF	TGCGCCAGCAGCCAAGAATCGGGACAGAGGCACTTT
TRBV9	TRBD2	-	TRBJ2-1	CASSASGAGYNEQFF	TGTGCCAGCAGCGCGAGCGGGGCAGGATACAATGAGCAGTTCTTC
TRBV2	TRBD1	once	TRBJ2-7	CASSGTGGGGEQYF	TGTGCCAGCAGCGGGACAGGGGGCGGCGGCGAGCAGTACTTC
TRBV5-1	-	-	TRBJ1-5	CASSLAGGSNQPQHF	TGCGCCAGCAGCTTGGCGGGGGGAAGCAATCAGCCCCAGCATTTT
TRBV28	TRBD2	-	TRBJ2-7	CASSLWSSGSYEQYF	TGTGCCAGCAGTTTATGGTCTAGCGGGAGCTACGAGCAGTACTTC
TRBV7-2	TRBD2	once	TRBJ2-7	CASSPGWGAGASYEQYF	TGTGCCAGCAGCCCGGGGTGGGGAGCGGGGGCTTCCTACGAGCAGTACTTC
TRBV30	-	-	TRBJ2-6	CAWSPLSSGANVLTF	TGTGCCTGGAGCCCGCTGAGTTCTGGGGCCAACGTCCTGACTTTC
TRBV5-1	TRBD2	-	TRBJ2-2	CASSPLAGTNTGELFF	TGCGCCAGCAGCCCCTTAGCGGGGACGAACACCGGGGAGCTGTTTTTT
TRBV15	TRBD1	-	TRBJ1-6	CATSRAGGNSPLHF	TGTGCCACCAGCAGAGCAGGGGGCAATTCACCCCTCCACTTT
TRBV4-1	-	-	TRBJ1-2	CASSQDQRSGANYGYTF	TGCGCCAGCAGCCAAGATCAACGCAGCGGGGCTAACTATGGCTACACCTTC
TRBV15	-	-	TRBJ1-5	CATSPDRRRNSNQPQHF	TGTGCCACCAGCCCAGACAGGAGGCGAAATAGCAATCAGCCCCAGCATTTT
TRBV5-1	TRBD1	-	TRBJ2-6	CASRGTGLSGANVLTF	TGCGCCAGCAGAGGGACAGGGCTCTCTGGGGCCAACGTCCTGACTTTC
TRBV28	-	-	TRBJ1-6	CASSYGGGSVYNSPLHF	TGTGCCAGCAGTTATGGGGGAGGTAGTGTCTATAATTCACCCCTCCACTTT
TRBV7-3	-	-	TRBJ2-6	CASSLNGLGANVLTF	TGTGCCAGCAGCTTAAATGGGCTCGGGGCCAACGTCCTGACTTTC
TRBV27	-	-	TRBJ2-7	CASSFTPLSYEQYF	TGTGCCAGCAGTTTTACCCCACTCTCCTACGAGCAGTACTTC
TRBV27	TRBD1	-	TRBJ1-5	CASGYRTGRSNQPQHF	TGTGCCAGCGGCTATCGGACAGGGAGAAGCAATCAGCCCCAGCATTTT
TRBV2	TRBD1	-	TRBJ1-2	CASSGTGTNYGYTF	TGTGCCAGCAGTGGGACAGGGACTAACTATGGCTACACCTTC
TRBV19	-	-	TRBJ1-5	CASSIGRGNQPQHF	TGTGCCAGTAGTATAGGACGGGGCAATCAGCCCCAGCATTTT
TRBV19	-	-	TRBJ2-1	CASSTGSGYNEQFF	TGTGCCAGTAGTACGGGGAGCGGGTACAATGAGCAGTTCTTC
TRBV30	-	-	TRBJ1-2	CAWSPGLGGYTF	TGTGCCTGGAGTCCCGGACTGGGGGGCTACACCTTC
TRBV14	TRBD2	-	TRBJ2-1	CASSQGSGSWTYNEQFF	TGTGCCAGCAGCCAAGGGAGCGGGAGCTGGACCTACAATGAGCAGTTCTTC
TRBV30	-	-	TRBJ1-5	CAWSVQGRQPQHF	TGTGCCTGGAGTGTCCAGGGGCGGCAGCCCCAGCATTTT
TRBV6-1	TRBD2	once	TRBJ2-3	CASREGLAVPGDTQYF	TGTGCCAGCAGAGAAGGACTAGCGGTCCCAGGGGATACGCAGTATTTT
TRBV19	TRBD1	few	TRBJ2-7	CATKDRGPHEQYF	TGTGCCACCAAGGACAGGGGCCCCCACGAGCAGTACTTC
TRBV28	TRBD1	-	TRBJ1-3	CASSYGQGASGNTIYF	TGTGCCAGCAGTTATGGGCAGGGGGCATCTGGAAACACCATATATTTT
TRBV28	-	-	TRBJ1-6	CASSLSGNSPLHF	TGTGCCAGCAGTTTATCGGGGAATTCACCCCTCCACTTT
TRBV18	TRBD1	once	TRBJ2-2	CASSGDSNTGELFF	TGTGCCAGCTCCGGGGACAGCAACACCGGGGAGCTGTTTTTT
TRBV7-8	TRBD1	once	TRBJ1-3	CASSRQGSTNTIYF	TGTGCCAGCAGTCGACAGGGATCGACAAACACCATATATTTT
TRBV28	-	-	TRBJ1-2	CASRSPNYGYTF	TGTGCCAGCAGGAGCCCTAACTATGGCTACACCTTC
TRBV6-6	TRBD2	-	TRBJ2-7	CASGASGSPRVYEQYF	TGTGCCAGCGGGGCTAGCGGGTCCCCGAGGGTTTACGAGCAGTACTTC